Following are 5 T cell receptor beta chains from one sample sequenced in a study of OX40 agonist ivuxolimab in advanced cancers. Only in-frame clones appear in the TCRdb table, and some are missing; sequencing was by immunoSEQ multiplex PCR. The table has about 35,000 clones, roughly nine tenths seen once; the top ten hold 22%. The source material was CD4+ or CD8+ T cells sorted from blood, sampled in a trial of the OX40 agonist ivuxolimab. The receptors were gathered from an adult with an advanced solid tumor such as melanoma, head and neck, liver or kidney cancer.

The chain combines TRBV6-5 with TRBJ2-7; tentatively, D is TRBD1 or TRBD2 (6 bases each). From germline, CDR1 is MNHEY and CDR2 SVGAGI. This CDR3 is 14 amino acids long. Between the trimmed V and J ends, which lost 2 bases and 6 bases, there was a span of 14 bases. In nucleotides, the CDR3 is TGTGCCAGCAGTTACAGGGGAACGGGGGCCGAGCAGTACTTC. The encoded protein is CASSYRGTGAEQYF.

This chain joins TRBV29-1 and TRBJ2-7; either TRBD1 or TRBD2 may supply D (6 bases each). The germline CDR1 and CDR2 sequences are SQVTM and ANQGSEA. This CDR3 comprises 13 residues. V was shortened by 4 bases and J by 4 bases, with 14 bases between the two germline ends. CDR3 in amino acids: CSVAGAIQYEQYF. In DNA form, the CDR3 reads TGCAGCGTTGCGGGGGCAATTCAGTACGAGCAGTACTTC.

This clone was observed a single time. This chain uses TRBV4-1 with TRBJ2-5; TRBD2 agrees at 8 bases. Germline CDR1 MGHRA, CDR2 YSYEKL. This CDR3 comprises 14 residues. Trimming cost V 3 bases and J 5 bases; bases outside gene matches: 5. DNA for the CDR3: TGCGCCAGCAGCCAGACGGGACTAGGGGAGACCCAGTACTTC. Protein: CASSQTGLGETQYF.

The chain carries TRBV27 and TRBJ2-5; D gene ambiguous. V was cut by 6 bases and J by 1 base, with 9 bases left in between. The V gene's germline CDR1 is MNHEY and CDR2 SMNVEV (reference sequence). The CDR3 totals 13 residues. CDR3 sequence reads: CASSDPLQETQYF. The CDR3 DNA reads as TGTGCCAGCAGCGACCCCCTCCAAGAGACCCAGTACTTC.

This rearrangement joins TRBV4-1 to TRBJ1-4; D remains unclear. This CDR3 contains 14 residues. Germline lookup yields CDR1 MGHRA and CDR2 YSYEKL. The V end lost 1 base, the J end lost 0 bases, and 3 bases lay between the germline ends. The CDR3 here is CASSQVATNEKLFF. CDR3 sequence (DNA): TGCGCCAGCAGCCAAGTTGCAACTAATGAAAAACTGTTTTTT.